Presented here are 22 T cell receptor beta chains from one specimen sequenced in a study of metastatic and nonmetastatic thyroid tumors (dated by TCRdb to 2018 to 2021). Preparation of the library involved PCR. The sequencer listed for this sample is Illumina HiSeq 4000. The raw public data were reprocessed by TCRdb itself: fastp quality trimming at Q25, MiXCR clonotype calling, in-frame beta chains only. The sample yields approximately 24,000 clones; more than 12% were counted once. The top ten clonotypes cover roughly 3.4% of the sample. No patient had received any treatment before thyroid surgery. Sample: blood. The receptors shown here come from a female donor with papillary thyroid cancer or a benign thyroid nodule (not recorded which). Some clones in this sample may be carry-over from other donors' samples.

This clone was detected many times. The chain links TRBV2 to TRBJ1-5; 11 bases agree with TRBD1. Germline CDR1 SNHLY, CDR2 FYNNEI. The CDR3 runs to 14 residues. V was pared by 3 bases and J by 6 bases, with 1 base of the junction left unmatched. CDR3 coding DNA: TGTGCCAGCAGTGATGGGACAGGGGGTCAGCCCCAGCATTTT. This gives the protein CASSDGTGGQPQHF.

This clone was seen many times. The chain uses TRBV28 and TRBJ2-7; TRBD2 is a possible D gene (6 bases). The CDR3 loop spans 14 amino acids. Trimming removed 2 bases at V and 3 bases at J, with 11 bases between. CDR1 and CDR2 (germline): MDHEN, SYDVKM. In DNA, the CDR3 is TGTGCCAGCAGTTTACGCGGGACTTTCTACGAGCAGTACTTC. Its translation is CASSLRGTFYEQYF.

This clone was detected ten times or more. CDR3 nucleotide sequence: TGTGCCAGCAGCCAATACGGACGGACGGATCAGCCCCAGCATTTT. This gives the protein CASSQYGRTDQPQHF. The chain has TRBV16 and TRBJ1-5; D is unclear. The V and J ends lost 1 base and 5 bases respectively, with 12 bases between them. Germline CDR1 reads KGHSY; CDR2 reads FQNENV. This CDR3 region has 15 residues.

This clone was recorded at least ten times. The V gene is TRBV19, the J gene TRBJ2-2, with 8 bases identical to TRBD1. After removal of 1 base from V and 4 bases from J, the junction contained 8 bases not matched to a gene. The germline gives CDR1 LNHDA, CDR2 SQIVND (reference sequence). This CDR3 has 17 amino acids. CDR3 residues: CASSIAGTGYLTGELFF. The CDR3 DNA reads as TGTGCCAGTAGTATAGCGGGGACAGGTTACCTCACCGGGGAGCTGTTTTTT.

The table lists this clone with many counts. The CDR3 region has the DNA TGTGCCAGCAGTTTGGGGACAGGGGTAACCTACGAGCAGTACTTC. It yields the protein CASSLGTGVTYEQYF. The gene calls are TRBV27 and TRBJ2-7, with TRBD1 matching over 10 bases. The V segment lost 3 bases and the J segment 2 bases; nucleotides outside the gene matches: 4. This CDR3 is built from 15 residues. The germline CDR1 and CDR2 sequences are MNHEY and SMNVEV (reference sequence).

This clone was counted a few times. This chain joins TRBV27 and TRBJ1-1; 8 nucleotides align to TRBD1. This CDR3 spans 15 amino acids. Germline trimming cut 10 bases from V and 2 bases from J; bases unmatched to any gene: 12. Germline V gives CDR1 MNHEY, CDR2 SMNVEV (reference sequence). The CDR3 nucleotides are TGTGCCATCATCCCAGTGGGGACAGGCAACACTGAAGCTTTCTTT. This codes for CAIIPVGTGNTEAFF.

This clone has a count of ten or more. V and J are TRBV18 and TRBJ2-7; TRBD2 matches at 12 bases. The CDR3 consists of 16 residues. Germline CDR1 reads KGHSH; CDR2 reads LQKENI. V shed 6 bases and J 0 bases; nucleotides not matched to a gene: 6. Here the CDR3 reads CASSITSGRLSYEQYF. Here the CDR3 DNA reads TGTGCCAGCTCGATCACTAGCGGGAGGCTCTCCTACGAGCAGTACTTC.

This clone was seen a handful of times. Given a much more abundant clone one base away, this may be a read error. The sample has other DNA sequences that encode this CDR3 too. The chain has TRBV9 and TRBJ2-5; TRBD2 might be the D (6 bases). Germline V gene data show CDR1 as SGDLS and CDR2 as YYNGEE. Trimming removed 2 bases at V and 4 bases at J, with 15 bases between. The CDR3 loop spans 15 amino acids. The chain's CDR3 is CASSVGGGIRETQYF. The CDR3 DNA reads TGTGCCAGCAGCGTTGGGGGAGGCATAAGAGAGACCCAGTACTTC.

This clone was counted many times. The chain employs TRBV12-3 or TRBV12-4 and TRBJ1-5; D might be TRBD1 (5 bases). V was trimmed by 0 bases and J by 6 bases, leaving 15 bases between them. This CDR3 spans 16 amino acids. The CDR3 DNA is TGTGCCAGCAGTTTAGCGGTTCTACCGGGGGGTCAGCCCCAGCATTTT. Protein product: CASSLAVLPGGQPQHF.

In its sample, this clone was seen many times. V is TRBV29-1 and J is TRBJ2-7; TRBD2 aligns across 9 bases. With V trimmed by 7 bases and J by 1 base, 11 bases remained unmatched. This CDR3 has 15 amino acids. Germline values: CDR1 SQVTM, CDR2 ANQGSEA. CDR3 region: CSARKGLADSYEQYF. The CDR3 DNA sequence: TGCAGCGCTCGAAAGGGACTAGCCGATTCCTACGAGCAGTACTTC.

In its sample, this clone was seen many times. The same CDR3 is also encoded by other DNA sequences in this sample. The rearrangement joins TRBV27 to TRBJ2-2; 7 positions agree with TRBD2. CDR1 is MNHEY and CDR2 is SMNVEV in the germline V gene (reference sequence). CDR3 size: 13 residues. Unmatched junction bases numbered 0, after V lost 2 bases and J lost 6 bases. In DNA, the CDR3 is TGTGCCAGCAGTTTAGCGGGAGCCGGGGAGCTGTTTTTT. It codes for CASSLAGAGELFF.

This clone came up many times. The V call is TRBV24-1, the J call TRBJ2-1; D perhaps matches TRBD2 (6 bases). The V and J ends lost 4 bases and 0 bases respectively, with 12 bases between them. Germline CDR1 reads KGHDR; CDR2 reads SFDVKD. The CDR3 contains 16 residues. CDR3 in DNA: TGTGCCACCAGTGAGGGGGGACTTAACTCCTACAATGAGCAGTTCTTC. Its protein is CATSEGGLNSYNEQFF.

This clone appeared many times. The chain employs TRBV3-1 and TRBJ2-1, with 12 bases matching TRBD2. The CDR3 runs to 17 residues. With V trimmed by 2 bases and J by 4 bases, 6 bases remained unmatched. Looked up from germline, CDR1 is LGHDT and CDR2 is YNNKEL (reference sequence). The CDR3 spells CASSQLAGGPEYNEQFF. The DNA for the CDR3 is TGTGCCAGCAGCCAACTAGCGGGAGGGCCAGAGTACAATGAGCAGTTCTTC.

Relative to its sample, this clone is medium-sized (0.01 to 0.1%). The chain has TRBV6-1 and TRBJ2-1; TRBD1 agrees at 9 bases. The CDR3 is made up of 14 amino acids. V lost 5 bases and J lost 8; bases outside the gene matches: 7. Germline V lookup: CDR1 MNHNS, CDR2 SASEGT. The CDR3 is CASSSRTGAYEQFF. The CDR3, as DNA: TGTGCCAGCAGTTCCCGGACAGGGGCGTATGAGCAGTTCTTC.

This clone appeared many times. V and J are TRBV13 and TRBJ2-1; 9 bases line up with TRBD2. This CDR3 region has 14 residues. Germline lookup yields CDR1 PRHDT and CDR2 FYEKMQ (reference sequence). The V gene end was trimmed by 0 bases and the J gene end by 7 bases; junction bases not matched to a gene: 1. The CDR3 region is CASSLGREGNEQFF. CDR3 DNA sequence: TGTGCCAGCAGCTTAGGGCGGGAGGGGAATGAGCAGTTCTTC.

This clone has ten or more counts. The chain recombines TRBV28 with TRBJ2-1, with a tentative D call TRBD2 (6 bases). The germline V gene has CDR1 MDHEN and CDR2 SYDVKM. Trimming removed 6 bases from V and 2 bases from J, with 14 bases in between. The CDR3 sequence is 15 residues long. The CDR3 loop reads CASSSVEGTYNEQFF. For the CDR3, the DNA is TGTGCCAGCAGCTCCGTGGAGGGCACCTACAATGAGCAGTTCTTC.

This clone was recorded many times. A clone one base away is much larger, so this may be a read error. This CDR3 is also generated by other DNA sequences in the sample. The V and J genes are TRBV20-1 and TRBJ2-3, with TRBD2 as a possible D gene (6 bases). Germline values: CDR1 DFQATT, CDR2 SNEGSKA (reference sequence). The V end was cut by 6 bases, the J end by 7 bases, with 23 bases between. The length of the CDR3 is 15 residues. CDR3 DNA: TGCAGTGCACATCCCGGGACGAGCGGGTTCCATACGCAGTATTTT. Encoded protein: CSAHPGTSGFHTQYF.

This clone was counted many times. The rearrangement joins TRBV7-6 to TRBJ2-7; 16 nucleotides match TRBD2. Losses at the gene ends were 5 bases for V and 0 bases for J; bases not matched to a gene: 7. This CDR3 spans 18 amino acids. CDR1 is SGHVS and CDR2 is FNYEAQ in the germline V gene. The CDR3 here is CASSTPGLAGGPSYEQYF. CDR3 nucleotides: TGTGCCAGCAGCACCCCGGGACTAGCGGGAGGGCCCTCCTACGAGCAGTACTTC.

This clone was seen at least ten times. The J gene is TRBJ2-6, the V gene TRBV28; D possibly corresponds to TRBD2 (5 bases). The germline V and J ends were trimmed by 8 bases and 2 bases, with 13 bases remaining between them. This CDR3 is 15 amino acids long. Germline loops: CDR1 MDHEN, CDR2 SYDVKM. In DNA form, the CDR3 reads TGTGCCAGCGAGGACTCCAGACCTGGGGCCAACGTCCTGACTTTC. Translating gives CASEDSRPGANVLTF.

This clone was detected only a few times. The chain combines TRBV6-1 with TRBJ2-1; D gene unclear. V was cut by 5 bases and J by 3 bases, with 11 bases left in between. Germline V gene data show CDR1 as MNHNS and CDR2 as SASEGT. This CDR3 contains 14 residues. CDR3 nucleotides: TGTGCCAGCAGTCCTTGTGGGGACTACAATGAGCAGTTCTTC. Translation gives CASSPCGDYNEQFF.

A remark on this clone: A much bigger clone sits one base away, suggesting this may be a read error. This chain connects TRBV3-1 to TRBJ2-7; D not resolved. CDR3 length: 12 residues. Germline-derived CDR1 and CDR2 are LGHDT and YNNKEL (reference sequence). CDR3 nucleotides: TGTGCCAACAGCCAAAGCAACTACGAGCAGTGCTTC. This translates into CANSQSNYEQCF.

This clone was detected many times. The chain has TRBV6-4 and TRBJ2-1; TRBD2 aligns across 7 bases. CDR1 and CDR2 (germline): MRHNA, SNTAGT. This CDR3 comprises 14 residues. Trimming took 3 bases from V and 5 from J; bases not matched to a gene: 4. This CDR3 reads CASSEASGNNEQFF. The CDR3 DNA reads as TGTGCCAGCAGTGAGGCTAGCGGAAACAATGAGCAGTTCTTC.